Below are 22 T cell receptor beta chains sequenced from a single sample in a study of T cell responses to AZD1222 COVID-19 vaccine. TCRdb's copy holds only in-frame clones and misses some; the assay was immunoSEQ multiplex PCR. The table shows nearly 110,000 clones, with 85% to 90% occurring only once. Source: peripheral blood, taken on day 0 of AZD1222 vaccination. The origin of the receptors is an adult in good health.

J is TRBJ1-1 and V is TRBV27; D is unresolved. V dropped 5 bases and J dropped 1 base, with 11 bases sitting between them. The CDR3 has 14 residues. The germline gives CDR1 MNHEY, CDR2 SMNVEV (reference sequence). The CDR3 loop is CASSPSQRNTEAFF. In nucleotides, the CDR3 is TGTGCCAGCAGTCCTAGTCAGAGGAACACTGAAGCTTTCTTT.

This sequence joins TRBV6-4 and TRBJ1-2; no firm D call. Germline assignment: CDR1 MRHNA and CDR2 SNTAGT. The CDR3 spans 11 residues. Trimming cost V 2 bases and J 9 bases, with 7 bases left between them. DNA for the CDR3: TGTGCCAGCAGTGACCGGAACAGCTACACCTTC. Protein product: CASSDRNSYTF.

The J gene is TRBJ1-3, the V gene TRBV2; TRBD1 is a possible D gene (5 bases). V lost 8 bases to trimming and J lost 3 bases, with 20 bases between them. This CDR3 has 16 residues. Per germline, CDR1 SNHLY and CDR2 FYNNEI. The CDR3 sequence: CASQLRPGNNGNTIYF. In DNA, the CDR3 is TGTGCCAGCCAACTAAGGCCAGGGAATAATGGAAACACCATATATTTT.

This chain connects TRBV18 to TRBJ2-7; D is possibly TRBD1 (6 bases). Per germline, CDR1 KGHSH and CDR2 LQKENI. The CDR3 is made up of 14 amino acids. The V and J ends lost 2 bases and 3 bases respectively, with 11 bases between them. CDR3 in amino acids: CASSPAKGDYEQYF. As DNA, the CDR3 is TGTGCCAGCTCACCAGCTAAGGGGGACTACGAGCAGTACTTC. Variable domain in full (rest from reference TRBV18 and TRBJ2-7): NAGVMQNPRHLVRRRGQEARLRCSPMKGHSHVYWYRQLPEEGLKFMVYLQKENIIDESGMPKERFSAEFPKEGPSILRIQQVVRGDSAAYFCASSPAKGDYEQYFGPGTRLTVT.

The chain joins TRBV5-8 to TRBJ2-5, with 9 bases identical to TRBD1. There are 14 residues in the CDR3. Looked up from germline, CDR1 is SGHTS and CDR2 is YDEGEE. V dropped 4 bases and J dropped 4; count of bases not matched to a gene: 5. In nucleotides, the CDR3 is TGTGCCAGCAGCATACAGGGGGCTGCAGAGACCCAGTACTTC. Encoded protein: CASSIQGAAETQYF.

The V gene is TRBV6-5, the J gene TRBJ2-3; D is perhaps TRBD2 (6 bases). V was cut by 6 bases and J by 4 bases, with 11 bases left in between. CDR3 length equals 13 residues. Germline V gives CDR1 MNHEY, CDR2 SVGAGI. CDR3 loop: CASSRGGPDTQYF. For the CDR3, the DNA is TGTGCCAGCAGCCGGGGAGGCCCAGATACGCAGTATTTT.

The gene calls are TRBV3-1 (or the pseudogene TRBV3-2) and TRBJ1-6, with no clear D. Between the trimmed V and J ends, which lost 4 bases and 10 bases, there was a span of 14 bases. Germline assignment: CDR1 LGHDT and CDR2 YNNKEL (reference sequence). CDR3 size: 14 residues. This chain's CDR3 is CASSLRRIWSPLHF. CDR3 coding DNA: TGTGCCAGCAGCCTAAGGAGGATTTGGTCACCCCTCCACTTT.

CDR3 nucleotide sequence: TGTGCCAGCATCTTGGGGGGAGGTGAAAAACTGTTTTTT. It specifies CASILGGGEKLFF. The V call is TRBV6-5, the J call TRBJ1-4; tentative D call: TRBD1 (5 bases). V was cut by 7 bases and J by 7 bases, with 13 bases left in between. Looked up from germline, CDR1 is MNHEY and CDR2 is SVGAGI. CDR3 length equals 13 residues.

The V and J genes are TRBV12-1 and TRBJ2-2; the table's D call, TRBD2, was not checked against the DNA. TRBV12-1 is shown as a pseudogene. The CDR3 is made up of 19 amino acids. CDR3 protein: CASSLPASGLAPNTGELFF. CDR3 bases: TGTGCCAGCAGCCTCCCGGCCTCGGGACTAGCGCCGAACACCGGGGAGCTGTTTTTT.

The chain uses TRBV9 and TRBJ2-1; 7 positions agree with TRBD2. Germline trimming cut 0 bases from V and 0 bases from J; bases unmatched to any gene: 12. Germline-derived CDR1 and CDR2 are SGDLS and YYNGEE. This CDR3 is 19 amino acids long. The chain's CDR3 is CASSVGGGSQPVSYNEQFF. As DNA, the CDR3 is TGTGCCAGCAGCGTAGGGGGCGGGAGCCAACCCGTCTCCTACAATGAGCAGTTCTTC.

The gene calls are TRBV5-1 and TRBJ1-3; the D gene is possibly TRBD1 (5 bases). In germline, CDR1 is SGHRS, CDR2 YFSETQ. Deletions cut 4 bases from V and 0 bases from J, with 17 bases between. The CDR3 covers 17 residues. CDR3 sequence reads: CASSPLTALSSGNTIYF. The CDR3 DNA is TGCGCCAGCAGCCCCTTGACAGCGCTAAGCTCTGGAAACACCATATATTTT.

The chain combines TRBV11-1 with TRBJ2-1; TRBD1 agrees at 10 bases. Germline trimming cut 5 bases from V and 0 bases from J; bases unmatched to any gene: 1. Germline V gives CDR1 SGHAT, CDR2 FQDESV (reference sequence). The CDR3 length is 15 residues. This chain's CDR3 is CASSRDRGSYNEQFF. In DNA, the CDR3 is TGTGCCAGCAGCAGGGACAGGGGCTCCTACAATGAGCAGTTCTTC. The entire variable domain, with the rest obtained from reference TRBV11-1 and TRBJ2-1, is as follows: EAEVAQSPRYKITEKSQAVAFWCDPISGHATLYWYRQILGQGPELLVQFQDESVVDDSQLPKDRFSAERLKGVDSTLKIQPAELGDSAMYLCASSRDRGSYNEQFFGPGTRLTVL.

The chain combines TRBV6-2 or TRBV6-3 with TRBJ2-2, with a possible D match to TRBD2 (6 bases). V was trimmed by 2 bases and J by 6 bases, leaving 10 bases between them. Germline V gives CDR1 MNHEY, CDR2 SVGEGT. CDR3 size: 14 residues. Written as DNA, the CDR3 is TGTGCCAGCAGTTACGTTGCGGGATCCGGGGAGCTGTTTTTT. The encoded protein is CASSYVAGSGELFF.

This clone was recorded once. The chain combines TRBV19 with TRBJ2-7; 9 nucleotides match TRBD2. The CDR3 has 15 amino acids. Germline values: CDR1 LNHDA, CDR2 SQIVND (reference sequence). The junction had 7 bases not matched to a gene; V was cut back by 5 bases and J by 2 bases. In nucleotides, the CDR3 is TGTGCCAGTAGTCCCTGGGCTAGCGGGACCTACGAGCAGTACTTC. The encoded protein is CASSPWASGTYEQYF.

V is TRBV7-8 and J is TRBJ1-2; 10 bases line up with TRBD1. V lost 1 base to trimming and J lost 4 bases; unmatched junction nucleotides: 9. This CDR3 comprises 17 residues. Per germline, CDR1 SGHVS and CDR2 FQNEAQ. The CDR3 protein is CASSLEGRGQGSYGYTF. The CDR3 DNA follows: TGTGCCAGCAGCTTAGAGGGGAGGGGACAGGGGAGCTATGGCTACACCTTC. Looking up the rest from reference TRBV7-8 and TRBJ1-2 gives the full variable domain: GAGVSQSPRYKVAKRGQDVALRCDPISGHVSLFWYQQALGQGPEFLTYFQNEAQLDKSGLPSDRFFAERPEGSVSTLKIQRTQQEDSAVYLCASSLEGRGQGSYGYTFGSGTRLTVV.

The chain combines TRBV25-1 with TRBJ1-3; D unresolved. This CDR3 spans 13 amino acids. The V end was cut by 8 bases, the J end by 0 bases, with 8 bases between. From germline, CDR1 is MGHDK and CDR2 SYGVNS. CDR3 residues: CASLGFSGNTIYF. CDR3 bases: TGTGCCAGCTTAGGGTTCTCTGGAAACACCATATATTTT. Looking up the rest from reference TRBV25-1 and TRBJ1-3 gives the full variable domain: EADIYQTPRYLVIGTGKKITLECSQTMGHDKMYWYQQDPGMELHLIHYSYGVNSTEKGDLSSESTVSRIRTEHFPLTLESARPSHTSQYLCASLGFSGNTIYFGEGSWLTVV.

The chain has TRBV29-1 and TRBJ1-1; possibly TRBD1 for D (5 bases). CDR1 and CDR2 from the germline V gene are SQVTM and ANQGSEA. The CDR3 sequence is 12 residues long. Deletions cut 1 base from V and 11 bases from J, with 14 bases between. The CDR3, as DNA: TGCAGCGTTGAAGGGGACTCCCCGGTCGCTTTCTTT. It encodes CSVEGDSPVAFF.

This chain joins TRBV13 and TRBJ2-7; 13 bases align to TRBD2. The germline V gene encodes CDR1 PRHDT and CDR2 FYEKMQ (reference sequence). Trimming removed 3 bases from V and 12 bases from J; junction bases left unmatched: 11. There are 15 residues in the CDR3. CDR3 amino acids: CASSLTGTSGTTPYF. The DNA of the CDR3 is TGTGCCAGCAGCTTGACCGGGACTAGCGGGACGACCCCGTACTTC.

The V and J genes are TRBV6-5 and TRBJ2-4; TRBD1 is a possible D gene (6 bases). Trimming removed 7 bases from V and 7 bases from J, with 11 bases in between. The CDR3 runs to 12 residues. Per germline, CDR1 MNHEY and CDR2 SVGAGI. The CDR3 DNA reads as TGTGCCAGCACCCTTCAGGGGAACATTCAGTACTTC. Translated, it gives CASTLQGNIQYF.

The chain links TRBV7-2 to TRBJ2-7; 13 positions agree with TRBD2. Germline V gives CDR1 SGHTA, CDR2 FQGNSA. The CDR3 has 14 residues. Trimming cost V 8 bases and J 7 bases; bases outside gene matches: 8. The CDR3 DNA is TGTGCCAGCGGCCCACTAGCGGGAGGGATTGAGCAGTACTTC. This translates into CASGPLAGGIEQYF.

This chain joins TRBV7-2 and TRBJ2-7; D perhaps matches TRBD1 (6 bases). The V end was cut by 5 bases, the J end by 5 bases, with 28 bases between. The CDR3 has 18 amino acids. Germline CDR1 and CDR2: SGHTA and FQGNSA. Here the CDR3 DNA reads TGTGCCAGCAGCCCTAACATATTGACAGGAAAACGGGGAAACGAGCAGTACTTC. It translates to CASSPNILTGKRGNEQYF.

The J gene is TRBJ2-7, the V gene TRBV2; 13 bases match TRBD2. There are 15 residues in the CDR3. Germline assignment: CDR1 SNHLY and CDR2 FYNNEI. The V and J ends lost 6 bases and 5 bases, in that order; junction bases with no gene match: 7. Written as DNA, the CDR3 is TGTGCCAGCAGGGAGGGGACTAGCGGGATCCACGAGCAGTACTTC. Residues: CASREGTSGIHEQYF.